These 29 T cell receptor beta chains were sequenced from one sample in a study of T cell repertoires in cytomegalovirus infection (dated by TCRdb to the late 2010s). The sequencer listed for this sample is Illumina HiSeq 1500. Using fastp trimming at Q25 and MiXCR clonotype assembly, TCRdb reanalyzed the public sequencing data and kept in-frame beta chains. A single entry per CDR3 protein holds the most common genes and DNA from its merged rows. Within this sample are roughly 60,000 distinct CDR3 sequences, with around 34% of them counted one time only. The ten top clones hold roughly 70% of the sample. These receptors' targets are unknown. The sequenced sample consisted of PBMCs, sequenced either directly or after in vitro stimulation (not recorded which). The receptors stem from a human donor in good health (CMV status not recorded). Some clones in this sample may be carry-over from other donors' samples.

This clonotype has at least ten counts. The rearrangement joins TRBV12-3 or TRBV12-4 to TRBJ1-2; D possibly corresponds to TRBD1 (5 bases). This CDR3 is 14 amino acids long. V was pared by 0 bases and J by 8 bases, with 13 bases between. The CDR3 sequence is CASSLAQGSRGYTF. Here the CDR3 DNA reads TGTGCCAGCAGTTTAGCCCAGGGAAGTCGGGGCTACACCTTC.

This clonotype has a single count. The chain joins TRBV9 to TRBJ2-3; 10 bases agree with TRBD2. With 2 bases clipped from V and 4 bases from J, the junction kept 4 bases outside the gene matches. Germline V gene lookup returns CDR1 SGDLS and CDR2 YYNGEE. The CDR3 consists of 15 residues. The CDR3 region has the DNA TGTGCCAGCAGCGTGGGGCTAGCGGGAGCAGATACGCAGTATTTT. Amino acid sequence: CASSVGLAGADTQYF.

The chain employs TRBV7-2 and TRBJ2-5; 8 bases line up with TRBD2. The germline V gene encodes CDR1 SGHTA and CDR2 FQGNSA. This CDR3 has 16 amino acids. V gave up 6 bases and J gave up 5 bases; unmatched junction bases: 14. Here the CDR3 DNA reads TGTGCCAGCAGTCGACTAGCGATCACTGCTAGGGAGACCCAGTACTTC. This encodes CASSRLAITARETQYF.

The CDR3 DNA is TGTGCCAGTAGTATAGACAGGGGGGATGAGCAGTTCTTC. As protein: CASSIDRGDEQFF. The V gene is TRBV19, the J gene TRBJ2-1, with D perhaps matching TRBD1 (7 bases). Germline assignment: CDR1 LNHDA and CDR2 SQIVND (reference sequence). With 0 bases removed from V and 8 bases from J, the gap between germline ends came to 8 bases. The CDR3 length is 13 residues. The full variable domain, with the rest looked up from reference TRBV19 and TRBJ2-1, is DGGITQSPKYLFRKEGQNVTLSCEQNLNHDAMYWYRQDPGQGLRLIYYSQIVNDFQKGDIAEGYSVSREKKESFPLTVTSAQKNPTAFYLCASSIDRGDEQFFGPGTRLTVL.

This clonotype was picked up a small number of times. The chain employs TRBV27 and TRBJ1-1; D unclear. Trimming pared 5 bases from V and 5 bases from J, leaving 12 bases between. This CDR3 is built from 13 residues. Per germline, CDR1 MNHEY and CDR2 SMNVEV (reference sequence). The CDR3 nucleotides are TGTGCCAGCAGTCTGACCTCGAAGACTGAAGCTTTCTTT. Its protein is CASSLTSKTEAFF.

This clonotype was detected many times. The genes are TRBV7-6 and TRBJ2-4; 9 bases align to TRBD1. CDR3 size: 15 residues. V was clipped by 5 bases and J by 9 bases; unmatched bases: 11. Germline values: CDR1 SGHVS, CDR2 FNYEAQ. CDR3: CASSRTPGTGSIQYF. The CDR3 nucleotides read TGTGCCAGCAGCCGGACCCCCGGGACAGGGTCCATTCAGTACTTC.

In its sample, this clonotype was seen a few times. The V gene is TRBV12-3 or TRBV12-4, the J gene TRBJ2-5; D ambiguous. The V end was cut by 5 bases, the J end by 6 bases, with 16 bases between. The CDR3 totals 14 residues. The CDR3 reads CASSTRRGRKTQYF. The CDR3 region has the DNA TGTGCCAGCAGTACCCGCCGTGGGCGAAAGACCCAGTACTTC.

The sample holds a few counts of this clonotype. The CDR3 reads CATSRDWSQPQHF. The CDR3 DNA sequence: TGTGCCACCAGCAGAGATTGGAGTCAGCCCCAGCATTTT. This chain links TRBV15 with TRBJ1-5; D call uncertain. Germline assignment: CDR1 LNHNV and CDR2 YYDKDF (reference sequence). The CDR3 sequence is 13 residues long. V lost 0 bases and J 6 bases, leaving 6 bases between the germline ends.

The chain uses TRBV28 and TRBJ2-5; the match to TRBD2 covers 8 bases. The germline V gene encodes CDR1 MDHEN and CDR2 SYDVKM. V dropped 6 bases and J dropped 0; count of bases not matched to a gene: 9. The CDR3 is made up of 16 amino acids. CDR3 sequence: CASRPTSGGYQETQYF. The CDR3 DNA sequence: TGTGCCAGCAGGCCAACTAGCGGAGGTTACCAAGAGACCCAGTACTTC.

The chain is built from TRBV7-6 and TRBJ2-3, with 13 nucleotides matching TRBD2. The CDR3 is made up of 16 amino acids. J was trimmed by 5 bases and V by 5 bases; bases with no gene match: 7. Per germline, CDR1 SGHVS and CDR2 FNYEAQ. The CDR3 region is CASSPRTSGGIDTQYF. In DNA, the CDR3 is TGTGCCAGCAGCCCCCGGACTAGCGGGGGTATAGATACGCAGTATTTT.

There are many counts of this clonotype. The rearrangement links TRBV7-8 to TRBJ2-1; 8 positions match TRBD2. Germline assignment: CDR1 SGHVS and CDR2 FQNEAQ. After removal of 5 bases from V and 9 bases from J, the junction contained 15 bases not matched to a gene. The CDR3 has 16 amino acids. Written as DNA, the CDR3 is TGTGCCAGCAGCGACCGCCGTGGGCGGGGGGTTTTTGAGCAGTTCTTC. This sequence encodes CASSDRRGRGVFEQFF.

V is TRBV7-9 and J is TRBJ1-3, with D perhaps TRBD1 (5 bases). Germline assignment: CDR1 SEHNR and CDR2 FQNEAQ (reference sequence). The CDR3 sequence is 14 residues long. The CDR3 bases are TGTGCAAGTCGGGGGAGTAGCTCTGGAAACACCATATATTTT. Protein product: CASRGSSSGNTIYF. Using reference TRBV7-9 and TRBJ1-3 for the parts outside the CDR3, the full variable domain is DTGVSQNPRHKITKRGQNVTFRCDPISEHNRLYWYRQTLGQGPEFLTYFQNEAQLEKSRLLSDRFSAERPKGSFSTLEIQRTEQGDSAMYLCASRGSSSGNTIYFGEGSWLTVV.

This clonotype occurred a few times. The V and J genes are TRBV19 and TRBJ1-2; tentatively, D is TRBD1 (6 bases). V gave up 10 bases and J gave up 5 bases, with 23 bases separating them. Germline CDR1 LNHDA, CDR2 SQIVND (reference sequence). The CDR3 length is 15 residues. CDR3 sequence: CATTPMAGQLYGYTF. CDR3 nucleotide sequence: TGTGCCACCACTCCTATGGCAGGACAGCTTTATGGCTACACCTTC.

The genes are TRBV6-2 or TRBV6-3 and TRBJ1-5, with D possibly being TRBD1 (5 bases). CDR1 is MNHEY, CDR2 SVGEGT, per germline. Deletions cut 5 bases from V and 9 bases from J, with 14 bases between. This CDR3 comprises 13 residues. In nucleotides, the CDR3 is TGTGCCAGCAGTCCCCGGGGGGTTCCGCCCCAGCATTTT. It is translated as CASSPRGVPPQHF.

This clonotype was found a few times. This chain links TRBV5-6 with TRBJ2-5; D not certain. Germline V gene lookup returns CDR1 SGHDT and CDR2 YYEEEE. This CDR3 spans 14 amino acids. Trimming stripped 2 bases from V and 2 bases from J, with 10 bases between. CDR3 region: CASSLLHTQETQYF. The CDR3 DNA reads as TGTGCCAGCAGCTTACTACACACGCAAGAGACCCAGTACTTC.

A few counts support this clonotype. This chain links TRBV28 with TRBJ2-6; TRBD1 matches at 8 bases. This CDR3 spans 18 amino acids. The germline V gene encodes CDR1 MDHEN and CDR2 SYDVKM. V trimming: 5 bases; J trimming: 0 bases; junction bases outside the gene matches: 9. CDR3 DNA: TGTGCCAGCAGTCTTAGGACAGGGCGAAACTCTGGGGCCAACGTCCTGACTTTC. Its protein product is CASSLRTGRNSGANVLTF.

The gene calls are TRBV3-1 and TRBJ1-1, with D hard to call. The CDR3 contains 13 residues. CDR1 and CDR2 from the germline V gene are LGHDT and YNNKEL (reference sequence). Trimming shortened V by 2 bases and J by 4 bases, and 8 bases separated the two germline ends. In DNA, the CDR3 is TGTGCCAGCAGCCAAAACGAGCGCACTGAAGCTTTCTTT. This gives the protein CASSQNERTEAFF. The complete variable domain, with remaining parts taken from reference TRBV3-1 and TRBJ1-1, reads DTAVSQTPKYLVTQMGNDKSIKCEQNLGHDTMYWYKQDSKKFLKIMFSYNNKELIINETVPNRFSPKSPDKAHLNLHINSLELGDSAVYFCASSQNERTEAFFGQGTRLTVV.

The CDR3 bases are TGTGCCAGTAGTATCCGGAGCGGGAGCTCAGATACGCAGTATTTT. Protein product: CASSIRSGSSDTQYF. The chain joins TRBV19 to TRBJ2-3, with TRBD2 matching over 8 bases. In germline, CDR1 is LNHDA, CDR2 SQIVND (reference sequence). The CDR3 runs to 15 residues. Trimming at V came to 3 bases and at J to 4 bases, leaving 6 bases not matched to a gene.

This clonotype was detected many times. J is TRBJ1-1 and V is TRBV2; possible D gene TRBD1, 5 bases. In germline, CDR1 is SNHLY, CDR2 FYNNEI. The V and J ends lost 3 bases and 3 bases respectively, with 8 bases between them. The CDR3 contains 13 residues. The CDR3 DNA sequence: TGTGCCAGCAGTGACGCGGGGGACACTGAAGCTTTCTTT. Its protein product is CASSDAGDTEAFF.

This clonotype was observed a handful of times. The chain employs TRBV19 and TRBJ2-1, with D maybe TRBD2 (6 bases). The CDR3 covers 16 residues. Per the germline V gene, CDR1 is LNHDA and CDR2 is SQIVND (reference sequence). V lost 7 bases, J lost 4 bases, and 20 bases lay in between. CDR3 nucleotides: TGTGCCAGTACCCCCCTCAAGGGCGGGATTTACAATGAGCAGTTCTTC. This codes for CASTPLKGGIYNEQFF.

This clonotype turned up a few times. J is TRBJ1-2 and V is TRBV4-1, with D maybe TRBD1 (6 bases). The length of the CDR3 is 17 residues. The V end was cut by 1 base, the J end by 6 bases, with 21 bases between. Germline V gene lookup returns CDR1 MGHRA and CDR2 YSYEKL. CDR3 bases: TGCGCCAGCAGCCAAGGAGTGGGGGGCCGGGGCGATCATGGCTACACCTTC. Residues: CASSQGVGGRGDHGYTF.

This chain connects TRBV6-1 to TRBJ2-7, with 12 bases lining up with TRBD2. The CDR3 has 15 residues. Germline CDR1 reads MNHNS; CDR2 reads SASEGT. J was trimmed by 3 bases and V by 6 bases; bases with no gene match: 6. In nucleotides, the CDR3 is TGTGCCAGCAGCCGGACTAGCGGGGCCAACTACGAGCAGTACTTC. Translated, it gives CASSRTSGANYEQYF.

The chain recombines TRBV2 with TRBJ2-2; the D gene is possibly TRBD2 (6 bases). The CDR3 length is 14 residues. Germline CDR1 reads SNHLY; CDR2 reads FYNNEI. The V gene lost 2 bases and the J gene lost 6 bases, with 10 bases spanning the gap. CDR3 in DNA: TGTGCCAGCAGTGAAATTCGCGGGGCCGGGGAGCTGTTTTTT. Its translation: CASSEIRGAGELFF.

The chain combines TRBV24-1 with TRBJ2-6, with 7 bases fitting TRBD2. The germline V gene encodes CDR1 KGHDR and CDR2 SFDVKD. The junction had 6 bases not matched to a gene; V was cut back by 7 bases and J by 4 bases. This CDR3 contains 15 residues. CDR3 in DNA: TGTGCCACCAGCGAGCGGGGCGCGGGGGCCAACGTCCTGACTTTC. As protein: CATSERGAGANVLTF.

This chain joins TRBV2 and TRBJ1-5; 7 nucleotides match TRBD1. The CDR3 is 13 amino acids. CDR1 and CDR2 from the germline V gene are SNHLY and FYNNEI. V shed 8 bases, J shed 7 bases, and the junction held 8 bases outside the gene matches. DNA for the CDR3: TGTGCCAGCGGACCGACAGGGATCCAGCCCCAGCATTTT. Its translation is CASGPTGIQPQHF.

This clonotype came up a few times. The chain recombines TRBV20-1 with TRBJ2-5; maybe TRBD1 (6 bases). There are 12 residues in the CDR3. Trimming took off 7 bases at V and 2 bases at J, with 11 bases between the two ends. Looked up from germline, CDR1 is DFQATT and CDR2 is SNEGSKA (reference sequence). CDR3 sequence: CSGGTTQETQYF. The CDR3 DNA follows: TGCAGTGGGGGGACAACGCAAGAGACCCAGTACTTC.

The genes are TRBV7-9 and TRBJ2-3; tentative D call: TRBD2 (5 bases). Trimming took off 5 bases at V and 1 base at J, with 7 bases between the two ends. CDR1 is SEHNR, CDR2 FQNEAQ, per germline (reference sequence). The CDR3 spans 13 residues. The CDR3 DNA sequence: TGTGCCAGCAGCGGAGGTGGCACAGATACGCAGTATTTT. This codes for CASSGGGTDTQYF.

This chain links TRBV6-5 with TRBJ1-4; 7 bases match TRBD1. There are 14 residues in the CDR3. The V gene's germline CDR1 is MNHEY and CDR2 SVGAGI. The junction had 9 bases not matched to a gene; V was cut back by 6 bases and J by 8 bases. CDR3 sequence reads: CASRRQGSREKLFF. CDR3 DNA: TGTGCCAGCAGGCGACAGGGCTCGCGGGAAAAACTGTTTTTT.

The rearrangement uses TRBV2 and TRBJ1-2, with D perhaps matching TRBD1 (5 bases). V lost 6 bases and J 6 bases, leaving 11 bases between the germline ends. Germline assignment: CDR1 SNHLY and CDR2 FYNNEI. The CDR3 loop spans 12 amino acids. CDR3 sequence (DNA): TGTGCCAGCAGCGGGGACCAACATGGCTACACCTTC. It codes for CASSGDQHGYTF.